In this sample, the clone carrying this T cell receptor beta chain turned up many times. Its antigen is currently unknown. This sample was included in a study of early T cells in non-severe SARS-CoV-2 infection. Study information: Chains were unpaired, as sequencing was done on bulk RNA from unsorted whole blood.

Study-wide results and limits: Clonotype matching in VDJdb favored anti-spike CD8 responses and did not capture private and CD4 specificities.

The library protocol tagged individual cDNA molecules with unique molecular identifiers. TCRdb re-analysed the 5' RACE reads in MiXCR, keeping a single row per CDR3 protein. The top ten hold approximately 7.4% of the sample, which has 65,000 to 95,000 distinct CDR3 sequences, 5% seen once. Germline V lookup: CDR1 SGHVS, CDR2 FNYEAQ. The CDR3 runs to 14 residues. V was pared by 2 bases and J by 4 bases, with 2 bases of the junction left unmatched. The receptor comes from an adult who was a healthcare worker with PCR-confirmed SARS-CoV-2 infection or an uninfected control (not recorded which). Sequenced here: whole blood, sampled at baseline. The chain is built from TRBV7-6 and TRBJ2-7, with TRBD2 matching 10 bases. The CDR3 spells CASSLLAGEYEQYF. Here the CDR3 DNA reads TGTGCCAGCAGCTTACTAGCGGGAGAGTACGAGCAGTACTTC.